The 26 T cell receptor beta chains presented below share a single source sample, sequenced in a study of T cells and Merkel cell carcinoma outcomes. Assay: immunoSEQ multiplex PCR; the TCRdb copy retains only in-frame clones and omits some. This sample has 1,300 to 1,500 clones, with around 88% found just once. Sequenced input: tumor tissue from Merkel cell carcinoma. These receptors all come from a human donor with Merkel cell carcinoma.

CDR3 sequence reads: CASREGPNQPQHF. The CDR3 coding sequence is TGTGCCAGCAGAGAGGGCCCAAATCAGCCCCAGCATTTT. This sequence joins TRBV27 and TRBJ1-5; D remains ambiguous. The CDR3 spans 13 residues. Germline V gene data show CDR1 as MNHEY and CDR2 as SMNVEV (reference sequence). V lost 6 bases, J lost 4 bases, and 10 bases lay in between.

To note about this clone: This sample includes further DNA sequences coding for the same CDR3. The V call is TRBV4-1, the J call TRBJ1-1; possibly TRBD1 for D (5 bases). Germline CDR1 MGHRA, CDR2 YSYEKL. Trimming removed 1 base from V and 0 bases from J, with 15 bases in between. The CDR3 contains 17 residues. CDR3 sequence: CASSQVRGRLMNTEAFF. The CDR3 DNA is TGCGCCAGCAGCCAAGTAAGGGGACGGCTTATGAACACTGAAGCTTTCTTT.

The chain uses TRBV5-1 and TRBJ2-7, with D perhaps TRBD1 (6 bases). The CDR3 is 12 residues long. V was trimmed by 6 bases and J by 5 bases, leaving 12 bases between them. Germline-derived CDR1 and CDR2 are SGHRS and YFSETQ. The CDR3 DNA follows: TGCGCCAGCAACGCCCACAGGGACGAGCAGTACTTC. Translation gives CASNAHRDEQYF.

The chain uses TRBV19 and TRBJ1-3; the D gene is possibly TRBD1 (5 bases). Trimming removed 1 base from V and 0 bases from J, with 10 bases in between. Germline loops: CDR1 LNHDA, CDR2 SQIVND (reference sequence). The CDR3 has 16 amino acids. This CDR3 reads CASSIGRGYSGNTIYF. The CDR3 nucleotides are TGTGCCAGTAGTATAGGTCGGGGCTACTCTGGAAACACCATATATTTT.

The chain combines TRBV28 with TRBJ2-3; D might be TRBD1 or TRBD2, each matching 5 bases. V lost 4 bases and J lost 5, with 13 bases in between. The CDR3 runs 14 residues. CDR1 is MDHEN and CDR2 is SYDVKM in the germline V gene. CDR3 residues: CASSSGAVEDTQYF. The CDR3 nucleotides read TGTGCCAGCAGTTCCGGGGCAGTTGAAGATACGCAGTATTTT.

The CDR3 protein is CASSPDRGAYNEQFF. In DNA, the CDR3 is TGTGCCAGCTCACCGGACAGGGGGGCCTACAATGAGCAGTTCTTC. This chain joins TRBV18 and TRBJ2-1, with TRBD1 matching 10 bases. The germline V gene has CDR1 KGHSH and CDR2 LQKENI. The CDR3 is 15 amino acids. The V segment lost 3 bases and the J segment 2 bases; nucleotides outside the gene matches: 1.

This rearrangement joins TRBV11-2 to TRBJ1-1; perhaps TRBD1 as D (6 bases). In germline, CDR1 is SGHAT, CDR2 FQNNGV. The CDR3 sequence is 14 residues long. Trimming stripped 4 bases from V and 3 bases from J, with 12 bases between. The CDR3 is CASSSGVPHTEAFF. The CDR3 nucleotides read TGTGCCAGCAGCTCAGGGGTCCCCCACACTGAAGCTTTCTTT.

The rearrangement links TRBV19 to TRBJ1-1; D is ambiguous. Germline V gives CDR1 LNHDA, CDR2 SQIVND (reference sequence). The CDR3 runs to 15 residues. V lost 8 bases and J 0 bases, leaving 16 bases between the germline ends. In DNA form, the CDR3 reads TGTGCCAGTGGCACTGGACGAGGGATGAACACTGAAGCTTTCTTT. It specifies CASGTGRGMNTEAFF.

This clone appeared a single time. CDR3 loop: CASSSRSSGRYRNEQFF. The CDR3 coding sequence is TGTGCCAGTAGTAGTAGATCTAGCGGGAGATATCGAAATGAGCAGTTCTTC. This sequence joins TRBV19 and TRBJ2-1; 10 bases are shared with TRBD2. CDR1 and CDR2 (germline): LNHDA, SQIVND (reference sequence). The CDR3 sequence is 17 residues long. V was clipped by 4 bases and J by 7 bases; unmatched bases: 13.

J is TRBJ2-1 and V is TRBV9, with 7 bases aligning to TRBD1. Germline CDR1 is SGDLS and CDR2 is YYNGEE. J was trimmed by 0 bases and V by 6 bases; bases with no gene match: 6. The CDR3 is 15 amino acids. The CDR3 bases are TGTGCCAGCATGTCACAGGGGAACTCCTACAATGAGCAGTTCTTC. Its translation: CASMSQGNSYNEQFF.

J is TRBJ2-1 and V is TRBV11-2; the match to TRBD1 covers 7 bases. Germline V gene data show CDR1 as SGHAT and CDR2 as FQNNGV. The CDR3 runs 12 residues. Germline trimming cut 1 base from V and 10 bases from J; bases unmatched to any gene: 1. The CDR3 nucleotides read TGTGCCAGCAGCTTAGCGGGACAGGAGCAGTTCTTC. The encoded protein is CASSLAGQEQFF.

Turning to this clone: Other DNA sequences in this sample translate to the same CDR3. The rearrangement joins TRBV9 to TRBJ2-5, with D hard to call. The CDR3 spans 13 residues. Germline-derived CDR1 and CDR2 are SGDLS and YYNGEE. Trimming removed 2 bases at V and 5 bases at J, with 10 bases between. The chain's CDR3 is CASSVGGQETQYF. The DNA for the CDR3 is TGTGCCAGCAGCGTTGGTGGCCAGGAGACCCAGTACTTC.

The rearrangement joins TRBV5-6 to TRBJ1-1; D is possibly TRBD1 (6 bases). This CDR3 has 15 residues. Germline assignment: CDR1 SGHDT and CDR2 YYEEEE. The V gene lost 0 bases and the J gene lost 1 base, with 10 bases spanning the gap. The CDR3 loop is CASSLVLGANTEAFF. The CDR3 coding sequence is TGTGCCAGCAGCTTGGTGCTGGGGGCGAACACTGAAGCTTTCTTT.

To note about this clone: It differs at one base from a far larger clone, so likely a read error. The genes are TRBV5-1 and TRBJ1-5; 8 bases are a match to TRBD1. The J segment lost 0 bases and the V segment lost 6 bases, leaving 5 bases of the junction unmatched. From germline, CDR1 is SGHRS and CDR2 YFSETQ. The CDR3 sequence is 15 residues long. The CDR3 region is CASNTTGDSNQPQHF. CDR3 nucleotide sequence: TGCGCCAGCAACACGACAGGGGATAGCAATCAGCCCCAGCATTTT.

In nucleotides, the CDR3 is TGTGCTAGTGGAGCAACCGAGAAAATTCTGTTTTTT. It translates to CASGATEKILFF. The rearrangement joins TRBV12-5 to TRBJ1-4; D unclear. CDR1 is LGHNT, CDR2 FRNRAP, per germline. Trimming took off 6 bases at V and 14 bases at J, with 16 bases between the two ends. The CDR3 totals 12 residues.

The chain uses TRBV18 and TRBJ1-2; D ambiguous. CDR3 length: 15 amino acids. The germline V and J ends were trimmed by 4 bases and 2 bases, with 14 bases remaining between them. CDR1 and CDR2 from the germline V gene are KGHSH and LQKENI. In nucleotides, the CDR3 is TGTGCCAGCTCACTCGGCGGGATCCCCAACTATGGCTACACCTTC. This encodes CASSLGGIPNYGYTF.

On this clone: This specimen includes other DNA sequences encoding the same CDR3. The V call is TRBV6-5, the J call TRBJ1-1; 8 nucleotides line up with TRBD1. Germline assignment: CDR1 MNHEY and CDR2 SVGAGI. V lost 2 bases to trimming and J lost 2 bases; unmatched junction nucleotides: 7. This CDR3 is 16 amino acids long. The CDR3 DNA reads as TGTGCCAGCAGTTACAGATCCGGGACAGGAAACACTGAAGCTTTCTTT. It encodes CASSYRSGTGNTEAFF.

The J gene is TRBJ2-3, the V gene TRBV2; D ambiguous. Trimming left V 3 bases short and J 7 bases short, with 8 bases between. The germline CDR1 and CDR2 sequences are SNHLY and FYNNEI. The CDR3 totals 12 residues. As DNA, the CDR3 is TGTGCCAGCAGTGATTTGGGCCATACGCAGTATTTT. It translates to CASSDLGHTQYF.

This clone was seen a single time. This may arise from a read error, as a much more abundant clone is one base away. This chain joins TRBV10-1 and TRBJ1-5, with no clear D. In germline, CDR1 is WNHNN, CDR2 SYGVQD (reference sequence). The CDR3 extends over 13 amino acids. Here the CDR3 DNA reads TGCGCCAGCAGTGACGTAGGGTATCAGTCCCAGCATTTT. It codes for CASSDVGYQSQHF.

This sequence joins TRBV7-2 and TRBJ1-2; D is perhaps TRBD1 (6 bases). Per germline, CDR1 SGHTA and CDR2 FQGNSA. The CDR3 consists of 16 residues. V lost 0 bases to trimming and J lost 7 bases, with 18 bases between them. CDR3: CASSLAFAGGAGGYTF. As DNA, the CDR3 is TGTGCCAGCAGCTTAGCTTTTGCGGGGGGCGCTGGTGGCTACACCTTC.

This chain joins TRBV4-1 and TRBJ1-2; D call uncertain. The CDR3 is 16 residues long. Germline lookup yields CDR1 MGHRA and CDR2 YSYEKL. Trimming stripped 4 bases from V and 0 bases from J, with 15 bases between. CDR3 region: CASSLKIPSTNYGYTF. In DNA form, the CDR3 reads TGCGCCAGCAGCCTTAAGATTCCCAGCACTAACTATGGCTACACCTTC.

This chain uses TRBV4-1 with TRBJ1-4; D is ambiguous. Germline V gene data show CDR1 as MGHRA and CDR2 as YSYEKL. Trimming shortened V by 0 bases and J by 8 bases, and 13 bases separated the two germline ends. The length of the CDR3 is 15 residues. The CDR3 DNA reads as TGCGCCAGCAGCCAAGAAGTTGCGGCTCCAGAAAAACTGTTTTTT. Translating gives CASSQEVAAPEKLFF.

The chain joins TRBV7-2 to TRBJ1-2; no reliable D call. The CDR3 consists of 14 residues. V dropped 2 bases and J dropped 1 base, with 8 bases sitting between them. The germline gives CDR1 SGHTA, CDR2 FQGNSA. The CDR3 loop is CASSLSPDNYGYTF. In DNA, the CDR3 is TGTGCCAGCAGCTTAAGCCCAGATAACTATGGCTACACCTTC.

This sequence joins TRBV18 and TRBJ2-5; TRBD1 is a possible D gene (7 bases). This CDR3 region has 15 residues. The V and J ends lost 1 base and 5 bases respectively, with 14 bases between them. Germline CDR1 and CDR2: KGHSH and LQKENI. CDR3 coding DNA: TGTGCCAGCTCACCACACAGGGGCGCGGGGGAGACCCAGTACTTC. It is translated as CASSPHRGAGETQYF.

V usage is TRBV15 and J usage is TRBJ1-3; D is undetermined. V was pared by 1 base and J by 3 bases, with 10 bases between. CDR1 is LNHNV and CDR2 is YYDKDF in the germline V gene (reference sequence). CDR3 length: 15 amino acids. The CDR3 is CATSRGGSFGNTIYF. The CDR3 nucleotides are TGTGCCACCAGCAGAGGGGGTTCCTTTGGAAACACCATATATTTT.

By its share, this clone is large. Other DNA sequences in the same sample also yield this CDR3. V gene TRBV14 combines with J gene TRBJ1-4; TRBD1 might be the D (5 bases). The CDR3 runs 15 residues. Between the trimmed V and J ends, which lost 2 bases and 6 bases, there was a span of 13 bases. The germline gives CDR1 SGHDN, CDR2 FVKESK. The CDR3 sequence is CASSQYLGTDEKLFF. DNA for the CDR3: TGTGCCAGCAGCCAATACCTGGGGACTGATGAAAAACTGTTTTTT.